What follows is one TCR beta chain and its context. Its antigen is still unknown. In germline, CDR1 is ENHRY, CDR2 SYGVKD. This CDR3 spans 14 amino acids. V lost 5 bases to trimming and J lost 4 bases, with 14 bases between them. The PCR had 60 Vbeta and 13 Jbeta primers. Some clones are missing from TCRdb's copy, which holds only in-frame ones; the method was immunoSEQ multiplex PCR. The table includes 85,000 to 100,000 clones, roughly two thirds detected once. The data derive from a study of cytomegalovirus exposure and HLA in healthy donors. Study-wide points: Reports showed the classifier diagnosing cytomegalovirus status with high specificity and sensitivity.

The source is a woman in her twenties or thirties in good health and CMV-seronegative. Specimen: PBMCs. V is TRBV10-3 and J is TRBJ1-1; D ambiguous. The CDR3 sequence is CAISYDAPGTEAFF. The DNA for the CDR3 is TGTGCCATCAGTTATGATGCACCGGGCACTGAAGCTTTCTTT.